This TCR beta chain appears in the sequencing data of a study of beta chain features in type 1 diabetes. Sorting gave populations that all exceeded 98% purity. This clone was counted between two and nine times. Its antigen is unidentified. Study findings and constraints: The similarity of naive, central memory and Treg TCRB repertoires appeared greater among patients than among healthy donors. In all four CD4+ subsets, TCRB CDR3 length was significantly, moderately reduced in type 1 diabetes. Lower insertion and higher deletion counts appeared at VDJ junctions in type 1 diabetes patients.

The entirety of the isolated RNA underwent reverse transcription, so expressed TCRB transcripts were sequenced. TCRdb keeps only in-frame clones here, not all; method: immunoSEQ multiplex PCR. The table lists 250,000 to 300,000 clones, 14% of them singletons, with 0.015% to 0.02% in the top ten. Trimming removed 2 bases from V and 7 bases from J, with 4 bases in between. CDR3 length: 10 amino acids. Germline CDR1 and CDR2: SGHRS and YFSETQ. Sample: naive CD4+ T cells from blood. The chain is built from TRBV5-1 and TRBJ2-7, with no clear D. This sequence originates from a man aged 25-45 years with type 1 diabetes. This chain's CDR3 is CASSFQEQYF. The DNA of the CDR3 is TGCGCCAGCAGCTTTCAAGAGCAGTACTTC.